The T cell receptor (beta chain) described here comes from a study of blood T cells in healthy people across ages. The CDR3 loop spans 12 amino acids. Per germline, CDR1 SNHLY and CDR2 FYNNEI. The ends were cut back, 6 bases at V and 5 bases at J, with 10 bases in the middle. For the second PCR, which ran for about 6 to 12 cycles, a sample-barcoded 5' primer and a J-beta primer mix were used. One entry per CDR3 protein results from TCRdb running MiXCR on the 5' RACE reads. The sample lists under 800,000 distinct CDR3 sequences; under 25% were seen once. The chain has TRBV2 and TRBJ1-1; D possibly corresponds to TRBD1 (5 bases). This receptor was obtained from a man in his 70s in good health. The sequencing sample was made of blood. CDR3 sequence: CASRGDSTEAFF. In DNA, the CDR3 is TGTGCCAGCAGAGGGGATTCGACTGAAGCTTTCTTT.